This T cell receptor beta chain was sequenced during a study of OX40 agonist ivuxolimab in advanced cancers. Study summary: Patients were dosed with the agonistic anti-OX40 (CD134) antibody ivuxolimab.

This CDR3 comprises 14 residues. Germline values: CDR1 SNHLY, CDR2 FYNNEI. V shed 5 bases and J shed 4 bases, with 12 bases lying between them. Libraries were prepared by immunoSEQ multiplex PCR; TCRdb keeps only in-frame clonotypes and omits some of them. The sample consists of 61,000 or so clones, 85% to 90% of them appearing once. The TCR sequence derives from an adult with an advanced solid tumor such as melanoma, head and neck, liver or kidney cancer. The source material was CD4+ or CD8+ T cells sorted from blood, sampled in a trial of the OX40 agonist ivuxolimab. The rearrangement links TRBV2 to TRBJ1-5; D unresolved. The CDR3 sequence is CASSLGSLNQPQHF. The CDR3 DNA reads TGTGCCAGCAGTCTTGGGTCCTTAAATCAGCCCCAGCATTTT.